The 22 T cell receptor beta chains presented below share a single source sample, sequenced in a study of T cell repertoires in cytomegalovirus infection. One entry per CDR3 protein, called by TCRdb with MiXCR from the reads. The sample includes 350,000 to 450,000 distinct CDR3 sequences, less than 20% of them seen just once. Material: PBMCs. Every receptor here comes from a human donor in good health (CMV status not recorded). Some clones in this sample may be carry-over from other donors' samples.

V usage is TRBV6-2 or TRBV6-3 and J usage is TRBJ2-7, with D maybe TRBD1 (6 bases). Germline lookup yields CDR1 MNHEY and CDR2 SVGEGT. V shed 8 bases and J shed 6 bases, with 14 bases lying between them. This CDR3 has 12 residues. The CDR3 loop reads CASGQMTPEQYF. In DNA, the CDR3 is TGTGCCAGCGGACAGATGACACCCGAGCAGTACTTC.

This clonotype was counted many times. The chain has TRBV7-2 and TRBJ2-7; D not resolved. V was trimmed by 1 base and J by 2 bases, leaving 12 bases between them. Germline-derived CDR1 and CDR2 are SGHTA and FQGNSA. The CDR3 sequence is 15 residues long. The CDR3 reads CASSLDPLRAYEQYF. In nucleotides, the CDR3 is TGTGCCAGCAGCTTAGATCCGTTACGTGCCTACGAGCAGTACTTC.

In this sample, this clonotype turned up a few times. This chain joins TRBV18 and TRBJ2-3; TRBD1 agrees at 7 bases. In germline, CDR1 is KGHSH, CDR2 LQKENI. The CDR3 sequence is 16 residues long. V lost 3 bases to trimming and J lost 0 bases; unmatched junction nucleotides: 6. CDR3 coding DNA: TGTGCCAGCTCACCTCCGGACAGGTCTAGCACAGATACGCAGTATTTT. Translated, it gives CASSPPDRSSTDTQYF.

The table lists this clonotype with a few counts. The chain has TRBV4-1 and TRBJ2-7; 8 nucleotides agree with TRBD1. The germline V gene encodes CDR1 MGHRA and CDR2 YSYEKL. V lost 1 base to trimming and J lost 2 bases; unmatched junction nucleotides: 7. This CDR3 comprises 16 residues. The CDR3: CASSQGHGTGTYEQYF. The CDR3 nucleotides are TGCGCCAGCAGCCAAGGACACGGGACAGGAACCTACGAGCAGTACTTC.

The gene calls are TRBV11-2 and TRBJ2-3; no firm D call. Germline CDR1 reads SGHAT; CDR2 reads FQNNGV. This CDR3 has 16 amino acids. V lost 1 base to trimming and J lost 2 bases, with 13 bases between them. CDR3 DNA sequence: TGTGCCAGCAGCTTAGGGGCGGCGGATTACACAGATACGCAGTATTTT. Protein: CASSLGAADYTDTQYF.

This clonotype was counted ten times or more. CDR3 region: CASSQDPWEGSPLHF. The CDR3 DNA reads TGTGCCAGCAGCCAAGATCCTTGGGAGGGTTCACCCCTCCACTTT. The chain carries TRBV4-2 and TRBJ1-6; D remains ambiguous. In germline, CDR1 is LGHNA, CDR2 YNFKEQ. V lost 0 bases and J lost 9, with 12 bases in between. The length of the CDR3 is 15 residues.

This clonotype appeared a few times. The V gene is TRBV6-2 or TRBV6-3, the J gene TRBJ2-3; TRBD1 or TRBD2 may be the D gene (6 bases each). Germline-derived CDR1 and CDR2 are MNHEY and SVGEGT. The CDR3 loop spans 12 amino acids. The V gene lost 8 bases and the J gene lost 4 bases, with 10 bases spanning the gap. CDR3 sequence reads: CASEEGADTQYF. CDR3 in DNA: TGTGCCAGCGAGGAGGGGGCAGATACGCAGTATTTT.

This clonotype occurred a few times. This rearrangement joins TRBV12-3 or TRBV12-4 to TRBJ2-3; D is uncertain. Trimming took 5 bases from V and 1 from J, leaving 7 bases between them. CDR3 length: 13 amino acids. The CDR3 is CASSITGTDTQYF. DNA of the CDR3: TGTGCCAGCAGTATAACCGGCACAGATACGCAGTATTTT.

This clonotype was counted a few times. V gene TRBV27 combines with J gene TRBJ1-1; perhaps TRBD1 as D (6 bases). The germline V gene has CDR1 MNHEY and CDR2 SMNVEV (reference sequence). The CDR3 consists of 15 residues. V shed 6 bases and J shed 5 bases, with 19 bases lying between them. This CDR3 reads CASRGWGGVGTEAFF. Here the CDR3 DNA reads TGTGCCAGCAGGGGGTGGGGGGGCGTCGGTACTGAAGCTTTCTTT.

This clonotype was counted only a few times. V gene TRBV7-6 combines with J gene TRBJ1-5; 7 bases fit TRBD1. There are 15 residues in the CDR3. Trimming at V came to 5 bases and at J to 6 bases, leaving 10 bases not matched to a gene. Per the germline V gene, CDR1 is SGHVS and CDR2 is FNYEAQ. The CDR3 region has the DNA TGTGCCAGCAGCCCAGGGGGGGGGGCAGGTCAGCCCCAGCATTTT. It translates to CASSPGGGAGQPQHF.

This clonotype was counted ten times or more. The chain has TRBV12-3 or TRBV12-4 and TRBJ2-1; perhaps TRBD2 as D (5 bases). V gave up 8 bases and J gave up 8 bases, with 19 bases separating them. The CDR3 sequence is 14 residues long. CDR3 in amino acids: CASALKGEVDEQFF. The CDR3 DNA sequence: TGTGCCAGCGCCCTAAAGGGAGAAGTGGATGAGCAGTTCTTC.

The rearrangement joins TRBV20-1 to TRBJ1-6, with unresolved D. V was clipped by 6 bases and J by 7 bases, with 13 bases between them. This CDR3 is built from 13 residues. Germline V gene lookup returns CDR1 DFQATT and CDR2 SNEGSKA (reference sequence). The CDR3 sequence: CSAKSGRNSPLHF. The CDR3 DNA reads TGCAGTGCCAAGAGCGGGAGGAATTCACCCCTCCACTTT.

The genes are TRBV19 and TRBJ1-5; D call uncertain. The CDR3 length is 13 residues. Germline assignment: CDR1 LNHDA and CDR2 SQIVND (reference sequence). Trimming shortened V by 7 bases and J by 5 bases, and 12 bases separated the two germline ends. The CDR3 DNA is TGTGCCAGTACAGCCACGCGGGATCAGCCCCAGCATTTT. Translated, it gives CASTATRDQPQHF.

This clonotype was counted only a few times. The chain is built from TRBV6-2 or TRBV6-3 and TRBJ2-1; 13 nucleotides agree with TRBD2. V was pared by 7 bases and J by 4 bases, with 13 bases of the junction left unmatched. Germline-derived CDR1 and CDR2 are MNHEY and SVGEGT. This CDR3 region has 18 residues. CDR3 coding DNA: TGTGCCAGCAACTACGAGACGGGACTAGCGGGAAAGTACAATGAGCAGTTCTTC. As protein: CASNYETGLAGKYNEQFF.

The chain carries TRBV19 and TRBJ1-2; 9 nucleotides match TRBD1. The CDR3 sequence is 15 residues long. J gave up 8 bases and V 6 bases, and 13 bases lay outside the gene matches. Looked up from germline, CDR1 is LNHDA and CDR2 is SQIVND (reference sequence). CDR3 sequence: CASSISRGTGYGYTF. The CDR3 nucleotides are TGTGCCAGTAGCATTTCCCGTGGGACAGGGTACGGCTACACCTTC.

This chain links TRBV27 with TRBJ1-4; 9 nucleotides match TRBD1. Germline trimming cut 3 bases from V and 7 bases from J; bases unmatched to any gene: 6. Per the germline V gene, CDR1 is MNHEY and CDR2 is SMNVEV (reference sequence). There are 15 residues in the CDR3. This chain's CDR3 is CASSFRGQGTEKLFF. CDR3 bases: TGTGCCAGCAGTTTTCGGGGACAGGGTACTGAAAAACTGTTTTTT.

This clonotype was seen a few times. The chain has TRBV12-3 or TRBV12-4 and TRBJ2-3; D is possibly TRBD1 (5 bases). The V gene lost 4 bases and the J gene lost 0 bases, with 11 bases spanning the gap. The CDR3 length is 15 residues. The CDR3 loop is CASSSRAWSTDTQYF. The CDR3 DNA sequence: TGTGCCAGCAGTTCCAGGGCTTGGAGCACAGATACGCAGTATTTT.

This clonotype was counted many times. This sequence joins TRBV7-6 and TRBJ2-6; D not certain. V was shortened by 1 base and J by 0 bases, with 10 bases between the two germline ends. CDR3 length: 17 amino acids. The germline V gene has CDR1 SGHVS and CDR2 FNYEAQ. CDR3 amino acids: CASSLGEGYSGANVLTF. CDR3 DNA sequence: TGTGCCAGCAGCTTAGGAGAAGGGTACTCTGGGGCCAACGTCCTGACTTTC. The complete variable domain, with remaining parts taken from reference TRBV7-6 and TRBJ2-6, reads GAGVSQSPRYKVTKRGQDVALRCDPISGHVSLYWYRQALGQGPEFLTYFNYEAQQDKSGLPNDRFSAERPEGSISTLTIQRTEQRDSAMYRCASSLGEGYSGANVLTFGAGSRLTVL.

The chain is built from TRBV11-1 and TRBJ2-7; D unclear. With 5 bases removed from V and 0 bases from J, the gap between germline ends came to 11 bases. The CDR3 has 14 residues. Per germline, CDR1 SGHAT and CDR2 FQDESV (reference sequence). The CDR3 sequence: CASSHRTTSYEQYF. CDR3 in DNA: TGTGCCAGCAGCCATCGTACGACCTCCTACGAGCAGTACTTC. The full variable domain, in which reference TRBV11-1 and TRBJ2-7 provide the parts outside the CDR3, is EAEVAQSPRYKITEKSQAVAFWCDPISGHATLYWYRQILGQGPELLVQFQDESVVDDSQLPKDRFSAERLKGVDSTLKIQPAELGDSAMYLCASSHRTTSYEQYFGPGTRLTVT.

This clonotype occurred a few times. The V gene is TRBV5-4, the J gene TRBJ1-4, with D perhaps matching TRBD1 (5 bases). V gave up 2 bases and J gave up 8 bases, with 10 bases separating them. There are 13 residues in the CDR3. Germline CDR1 is SGHNT and CDR2 is YYREEE (reference sequence). CDR3: CASSFAGAEKLFF. The DNA of the CDR3 is TGTGCCAGCAGCTTTGCCGGGGCGGAAAAACTGTTTTTT. Complete variable domain (other parts from reference TRBV5-4 and TRBJ1-4): ETGVTQSPTHLIKTRGQQVTLRCSSQSGHNTVSWYQQALGQGPQFIFQYYREEENGRGNFPPRFSGLQFPNYSSELNVNALELDDSALYLCASSFAGAEKLFFGSGTQLSVL.

This clonotype was counted only a few times. The rearrangement joins TRBV7-9 to TRBJ1-2, with D possibly matching TRBD1 (5 bases). Per the germline V gene, CDR1 is SEHNR and CDR2 is FQNEAQ (reference sequence). The CDR3 contains 12 residues. Trimming left V 5 bases short and J 6 bases short, with 10 bases between. CDR3 DNA: TGTGCCAGCAGCACGACAGTCGATGGCTACACCTTC. Protein product: CASSTTVDGYTF.

The chain recombines TRBV11-1 with TRBJ2-7; 13 nucleotides match TRBD2. This CDR3 contains 16 residues. V trimming: 5 bases; J trimming: 9 bases; junction bases outside the gene matches: 13. Germline CDR1 SGHAT, CDR2 FQDESV (reference sequence). CDR3 loop: CASSPAGTSGAEPQYF. The CDR3 nucleotides read TGTGCCAGCAGCCCTGCCGGGACTAGCGGGGCGGAGCCGCAGTACTTC.